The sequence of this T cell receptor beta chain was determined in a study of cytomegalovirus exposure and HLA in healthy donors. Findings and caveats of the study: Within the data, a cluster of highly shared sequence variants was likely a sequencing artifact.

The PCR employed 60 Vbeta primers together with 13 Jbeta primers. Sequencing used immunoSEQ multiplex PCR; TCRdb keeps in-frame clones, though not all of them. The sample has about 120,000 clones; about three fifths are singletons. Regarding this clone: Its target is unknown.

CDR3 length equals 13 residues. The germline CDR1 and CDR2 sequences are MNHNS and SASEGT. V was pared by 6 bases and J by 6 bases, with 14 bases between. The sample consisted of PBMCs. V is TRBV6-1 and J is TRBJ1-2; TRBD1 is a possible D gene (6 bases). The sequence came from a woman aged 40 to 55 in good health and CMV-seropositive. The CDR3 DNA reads TGTGCCAGCAGCGGGGGGCAGACGGATGGCTACACCTTC. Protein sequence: CASSGGQTDGYTF.